The next 28 T cell receptor beta chains were all read from a single sample in a study of CD8 T cells in ankylosing spondylitis. TCRdb reprocessed the 5' RACE reads via MiXCR and lists one record per CDR3 protein. This sample yields 30,000 to 45,000 distinct CDR3 sequences, of which about 15% are seen a single time; 45% belongs to the top ten. Specimen: blood. The receptors derive from a male donor with ankylosing spondylitis or in good health (not recorded which).

V usage is TRBV7-2 and J usage is TRBJ2-7; the match to TRBD2 covers 9 bases. CDR3 size: 15 residues. Trimming took 5 bases from V and 6 from J; bases not matched to a gene: 11. The germline V gene has CDR1 SGHTA and CDR2 FQGNSA. CDR3 bases: TGTGCCAGCAGCCCCATAGCGGGAGAGGTTAGCGAGCAGTACTTC. It translates to CASSPIAGEVSEQYF.

The V and J genes are TRBV7-9 and TRBJ2-2; the match to TRBD2 covers 7 bases. This CDR3 is built from 15 residues. Germline CDR1 is SEHNR and CDR2 is FQNEAQ (reference sequence). Germline trimming cut 5 bases from V and 2 bases from J; bases unmatched to any gene: 5. CDR3 sequence reads: CASSQRTSNTGELFF. CDR3 bases: TGTGCCAGCAGCCAGCGGACTAGTAACACCGGGGAGCTGTTTTTT. The variable domain in full, completed from reference TRBV7-9 and TRBJ2-2, reads DTGVSQNPRHKITKRGQNVTFRCDPISEHNRLYWYRQTLGQGPEFLTYFQNEAQLEKSRLLSDRFSAERPKGSFSTLEIQRTEQGDSAMYLCASSQRTSNTGELFFGEGSRLTVL.

This clonotype was found a few times. Here the CDR3 reads CASSLVQEPYEQYF. CDR3 nucleotide sequence: TGCGCCAGCAGCTTGGTACAGGAGCCCTACGAGCAGTACTTC. The chain has TRBV5-1 and TRBJ2-7; D may be TRBD1 (5 bases). The CDR3 is made up of 14 amino acids. V dropped 0 bases and J dropped 2 bases, with 9 bases sitting between them. The germline CDR1 and CDR2 sequences are SGHRS and YFSETQ.

This clonotype was detected only a few times. The chain carries TRBV9 and TRBJ2-2; no definite D call. The CDR3 extends over 14 amino acids. Germline CDR1 is SGDLS and CDR2 is YYNGEE. V lost 0 bases and J 4 bases, leaving 7 bases between the germline ends. The CDR3 here is CASSVVESTGELFF. The CDR3 DNA reads as TGTGCCAGCAGCGTAGTCGAGAGCACCGGGGAGCTGTTTTTT.

In its sample, this clonotype was seen a few times. The genes are TRBV20-1 and TRBJ2-5; D is uncertain. There are 11 residues in the CDR3. CDR1 DFQATT and CDR2 SNEGSKA come from the germline V gene (reference sequence). The V end lost 0 bases, the J end lost 5 bases, and 4 bases lay between the germline ends. The CDR3 protein is CSARERETQYF. The CDR3 bases are TGCAGTGCTAGAGAACGGGAGACCCAGTACTTC.

V is TRBV20-1 and J is TRBJ2-1, with D hard to call. Germline V gives CDR1 DFQATT, CDR2 SNEGSKA (reference sequence). This CDR3 region has 11 residues. Trimming pared 4 bases from V and 5 bases from J, leaving 6 bases between. CDR3 in DNA: TGCAGTGCTATCGAAGACAATGAGCAGTTCTTC. It encodes CSAIEDNEQFF.

The chain carries TRBV6-2 or TRBV6-3 and TRBJ1-5, with D maybe TRBD1 (5 bases). V lost 5 bases, J lost 6 bases, and 20 bases lay in between. The CDR3 extends over 16 amino acids. Germline loops: CDR1 MNHEY, CDR2 SVGEGT. CDR3: CASSPPPQGPIQPQHF. The CDR3 DNA is TGTGCCAGCAGTCCCCCCCCGCAGGGACCTATTCAGCCCCAGCATTTT.

This chain links TRBV21-1 with TRBJ1-1; no check of the table's D call, TRBD1, against the DNA was made. TRBV21-1 is marked as a pseudogene. The CDR3 runs 14 residues. The DNA for the CDR3 is TGTGCCAGCAGCCCCCGGACAGGGAGGACTGAAGCTTTCTTT. Residues: CASSPRTGRTEAFF.

The rearrangement links TRBV9 to TRBJ2-3; D uncertain. CDR1 and CDR2 (germline): SGDLS, YYNGEE. The length of the CDR3 is 15 residues. V was shortened by 4 bases and J by 2 bases, with 14 bases between the two germline ends. This chain's CDR3 is CASSKVGVDTDTQYF. CDR3 DNA sequence: TGTGCCAGCAGCAAAGTTGGGGTGGACACAGATACGCAGTATTTT.

This clonotype was counted between two and nine times. V gene TRBV28 combines with J gene TRBJ1-1; 8 positions match TRBD1. The CDR3 runs 14 residues. CDR1 is MDHEN and CDR2 is SYDVKM in the germline V gene. V shed 5 bases, J shed 7 bases, and the junction held 9 bases outside the gene matches. CDR3 in DNA: TGTGCCAGCAGTGGGGGGGACAGGCTGTTTGAAGCTTTCTTT. It encodes CASSGGDRLFEAFF.

This clonotype was detected many times. The chain combines TRBV9 with TRBJ2-2; D not certain. Trimming removed 0 bases at V and 3 bases at J, with 9 bases between. This CDR3 is built from 15 residues. Germline lookup yields CDR1 SGDLS and CDR2 YYNGEE. The CDR3 DNA reads as TGTGCCAGCAGCGTAGGGAAGACACACACCGGGGAGCTGTTTTTT. It is translated as CASSVGKTHTGELFF.

A few counts support this clonotype. This chain connects TRBV5-1 to TRBJ2-2, with TRBD2 as a possible D gene (5 bases). Germline CDR1 is SGHRS and CDR2 is YFSETQ. V lost 7 bases to trimming and J lost 5 bases, with 12 bases between them. This CDR3 spans 13 amino acids. This chain's CDR3 is CASQGLGTGELFF. The CDR3 DNA reads TGCGCCAGCCAAGGACTCGGGACCGGGGAGCTGTTTTTT.

This clonotype has only a few counts. This rearrangement joins TRBV15 to TRBJ2-1, with a tentative D call TRBD1 (5 bases). This CDR3 has 15 amino acids. Trimming removed 0 bases from V and 5 bases from J, with 11 bases in between. Looked up from germline, CDR1 is LNHNV and CDR2 is YYDKDF (reference sequence). The CDR3 region has the DNA TGTGCCACCAGCAGAGACTGGACACTGAACAATGAGCAGTTCTTC. Encoded protein: CATSRDWTLNNEQFF. Filled out from reference TRBV15 and TRBJ2-1, the complete variable domain reads DAMVIQNPRYQVTQFGKPVTLSCSQTLNHNVMYWYQQKSSQAPKLLFHYYDKDFNNEADTPDNFQSRRPNTSFCFLDIRSPGLGDTAMYLCATSRDWTLNNEQFFGPGTRLTVL.

The chain employs TRBV7-2 and TRBJ2-2; TRBD1 is a possible D gene (6 bases). The CDR3 has 15 amino acids. V lost 5 bases and J lost 2, with 12 bases in between. Per germline, CDR1 SGHTA and CDR2 FQGNSA. The CDR3 is CASSLGTHNTGELFF. The CDR3 DNA sequence: TGTGCCAGCAGCCTCGGGACACATAACACCGGGGAGCTGTTTTTT.

The chain has TRBV2 and TRBJ2-5; D unresolved. Looked up from germline, CDR1 is SNHLY and CDR2 is FYNNEI. Trimming removed 8 bases from V and 1 base from J, with 17 bases in between. The CDR3 is made up of 15 amino acids. CDR3 amino acids: CASRVRLSSQETQYF. In nucleotides, the CDR3 is TGTGCCAGCCGCGTCCGGCTTAGCTCCCAAGAGACCCAGTACTTC.

The V call is TRBV10-3, the J call TRBJ1-4; D unclear. The V end was cut by 2 bases, the J end by 4 bases, with 5 bases between. Germline-derived CDR1 and CDR2 are ENHRY and SYGVKD. This CDR3 has 13 residues. This CDR3 is CAISEAVNEKLFF. The CDR3 DNA reads TGTGCCATCAGTGAGGCAGTTAATGAAAAACTGTTTTTT.

This clonotype is a singleton in its sample. The chain uses TRBV10-3 and TRBJ2-7; the match to TRBD2 covers 8 bases. V lost 3 bases to trimming and J lost 0 bases; unmatched junction nucleotides: 7. Germline V lookup: CDR1 ENHRY, CDR2 SYGVKD. The CDR3 is 16 amino acids. Here the CDR3 DNA reads TGTGCCATCAGTGATTTCAAGCGGGGGAGCTCCTACGAGCAGTACGTC. Amino acids: CAISDFKRGSSYEQYV.

This chain's CDR3 is CASSPGLATDTQYF. CDR3 bases: TGTGCCAGCAGTCCAGGACTAGCTACAGATACGCAGTATTTT. The chain links TRBV28 to TRBJ2-3; 8 bases are a match to TRBD2. The CDR3 totals 14 residues. With V trimmed by 5 bases and J by 3 bases, 4 bases remained unmatched. Germline CDR1 MDHEN, CDR2 SYDVKM.

The chain employs TRBV21-1 and TRBJ2-7; the table gives TRBD1 as D, unverified against the DNA. TRBV21-1 is classified as a pseudogene. The CDR3 runs 14 residues. Written as DNA, the CDR3 is TGTGCCAGATCTCGGTCCAGGGACCTATACGAGCAGTACGTC. Translating it yields CARSRSRDLYEQYV.

This rearrangement joins TRBV27 to TRBJ2-1; TRBD1 or TRBD2 may be the D gene (5 bases each). CDR1 is MNHEY, CDR2 SMNVEV, per germline (reference sequence). V gave up 3 bases and J gave up 9 bases, with 12 bases separating them. The CDR3 is 13 amino acids. The DNA for the CDR3 is TGTGCCAGCAGTTTGCCGGGGACCCGTGAGCAGTTCTTC. Encoded protein: CASSLPGTREQFF.

This clonotype was counted only a few times. V and J are TRBV3-1 and TRBJ2-6; D is uncertain. The V gene lost 2 bases and the J gene lost 0 bases, with 8 bases spanning the gap. Germline CDR1 is LGHDT and CDR2 is YNNKEL (reference sequence). CDR3 size: 16 residues. The CDR3 DNA sequence: TGTGCCAGCAGCCAACGCTCAGCCTCTGGGGCCAACGTCCTGACTTTC. Its translation: CASSQRSASGANVLTF.

CDR3 protein: CASSLRTGNQETQYF. The CDR3 DNA is TGTGCCAGCAGTTTACGGACAGGGAATCAGGAGACCCAGTACTTC. The J gene is TRBJ2-5, the V gene TRBV28; 8 bases align to TRBD1. The CDR3 loop spans 15 amino acids. V was clipped by 2 bases and J by 5 bases; unmatched bases: 7. Germline CDR1 MDHEN, CDR2 SYDVKM.

V gene TRBV10-3 combines with J gene TRBJ1-5, with a tentative D call TRBD1 (6 bases). Germline V gene sequence: CDR1 ENHRY, CDR2 SYGVKD. The CDR3 extends over 14 amino acids. Trimming cost V 10 bases and J 0 bases, with 13 bases left between them. CDR3 amino acids: CATYSGVSNQPQHF. CDR3 bases: TGTGCCACCTACTCAGGGGTTAGCAATCAGCCCCAGCATTTT.

The table lists this clonotype with a few counts. The chain uses TRBV4-1 and TRBJ2-5; no clear D gene. The CDR3 extends over 13 amino acids. Deletions cut 0 bases from V and 5 bases from J, with 7 bases between. Germline lookup yields CDR1 MGHRA and CDR2 YSYEKL. CDR3 sequence (DNA): TGCGCCAGCAGCCAAGATCTCCTGGAGACCCAGTACTTC. Its protein is CASSQDLLETQYF.

This clonotype appeared a few times. The chain recombines TRBV29-1 with TRBJ2-1; D may be TRBD1 or TRBD2 (5 bases each). V was cut by 4 bases and J by 4 bases, with 8 bases left in between. The CDR3 has 12 residues. The V gene's germline CDR1 is SQVTM and CDR2 ANQGSEA. The CDR3 DNA reads as TGCAGCGTTGGTGGGGGTTACAATGAGCAGTTCTTC. Translated: CSVGGGYNEQFF.

The chain uses TRBV5-6 and TRBJ2-1; perhaps D is TRBD1 or TRBD2 (5 bases each). V was cut by 6 bases and J by 8 bases, with 21 bases left in between. The CDR3 covers 15 residues. The germline V gene has CDR1 SGHDT and CDR2 YYEEEE. The CDR3 nucleotides are TGTGCCAGCACCAAGTGGGGACCAAGCTTCTATGAGCAGTTCTTC. Translation: CASTKWGPSFYEQFF.

This chain links TRBV5-1 with TRBJ2-2; 10 bases map to TRBD1. This CDR3 has 16 residues. Losses at the gene ends were 2 bases for V and 4 bases for J; bases not matched to a gene: 5. Per germline, CDR1 SGHRS and CDR2 YFSETQ. CDR3 protein: CASSLSGTGATGELFF. The CDR3 region has the DNA TGCGCCAGCAGCTTATCCGGGACAGGGGCCACCGGGGAGCTGTTTTTT.

The J gene is TRBJ2-5, the V gene TRBV11-2; D is perhaps TRBD2 (6 bases). The CDR3 covers 14 residues. The V end was cut by 6 bases, the J end by 2 bases, with 13 bases between. Germline V gene lookup returns CDR1 SGHAT and CDR2 FQNNGV. The CDR3 protein is CASRSRDSQETQYF. DNA for the CDR3: TGTGCCAGCAGATCGCGGGATTCACAAGAGACCCAGTACTTC.